This TCR beta chain comes out of a study of CXCR3-negative and CXCR3-positive naive CD8 T cells. Through 5' RACE with UMI labels, the TRB cDNA libraries were prepared. After re-calling the 5' RACE reads, TCRdb lists one entry per CDR3 protein, DNA absent. This table holds some 130,000 distinct CDR3 sequences. In regard to this clonotype: The antigen is not known.

Study-wide results and caveats: The study found more hydrophobic TRB CDR3s in CXCR3-positive naive cells than in CXCR3-negative naive cells. Naive subsets were similarly diverse, while memory CD8+ repertoires were much less diverse.

CDR1 and CDR2 from the germline V gene are SGHRS and YFSETQ. The CDR3 totals 15 residues. The sequencing sample was made of naive CXCR3+ CD8+ T cells from blood. Subset reported: CD45RO-CCR7+CD27+CD95- naive CD8+ T cells expressing CXCR3 (TNR3+). The chain recombines TRBV5-1 with TRBJ2-1; absent DNA, TCRdb's TRBD1 call cannot be checked. The clonotype originates from a human donor in good health. Some clones in this sample may be carry-over from other donors' samples. CDR3 sequence reads: CASSLEPRGDNEQFF.